This T cell receptor beta chain was captured in a study of T cell responses to AZD1222 COVID-19 vaccine. The CDR3 has 15 amino acids. V shed 3 bases, J shed 0 bases, and the junction held 5 bases outside the gene matches. Germline V gene lookup returns CDR1 SGHTS and CDR2 YDEGEE. With regard to this clone: Antigen unknown.

TCRdb's copy holds only in-frame clones and misses some; the assay was immunoSEQ multiplex PCR. The sample records 140,000 or so clones, roughly 90% being singletons. Study results and limitations: Breadth and depth of Spike-specific TCRs rose after two AZD1222 doses. Just five or six AZD1222 recipients tested seropositive at baseline. Females made up more of the donors, who were largely white British, and clonal diversity may have come out too low.

This receptor was obtained from an adult in good health. V is TRBV5-8 and J is TRBJ1-1; 7 bases are a match to TRBD1. This material consisted of peripheral blood, taken on day 0 of AZD1222 vaccination. The CDR3 coding sequence is TGTGCCAGCAGCTCCGAGGGACAGATGAACACTGAAGCTTTCTTT. Translation: CASSSEGQMNTEAFF.